One sample yielded the 21 T cell receptor beta chains listed below, sequenced in a study of radiotherapy plus CTLA-4 blockade in lung cancer. Using immunoSEQ multiplex PCR, the repertoire was profiled, and TCRdb retains in-frame clones only, with some absent. The sample yields 85,000 to 130,000 clones, 70% to 90% seen once. Here the sequenced sample was peripheral blood, taken from a patient treated with radiotherapy plus ipilimumab. These receptors all stem from a human donor with non-small cell lung cancer that progressed on radiotherapy plus ipilimumab. Some clones in this sample may be carry-over from other donors' samples.

This clone was recorded once. The chain joins TRBV18 to TRBJ1-2; D uncertain. This CDR3 is built from 13 residues. V was cut by 4 bases and J by 6 bases, with 12 bases left in between. Germline V CDR1 and CDR2: KGHSH, LQKENI. Here the CDR3 DNA reads TGTGCCAGCTCACAGGACCAATCCCATGGCTACACCTTC. Its protein product is CASSQDQSHGYTF.

As DNA, the CDR3 is TGTGCCAGCTCACCGGGACAGGACTACGAGCAGTACTTC. This gives the protein CASSPGQDYEQYF. The chain uses TRBV18 and TRBJ2-7; TRBD1 matches 8 bases. V was clipped by 3 bases and J by 3 bases; unmatched bases: 1. This CDR3 is built from 13 residues. Germline CDR1 is KGHSH and CDR2 is LQKENI.

A few counts support this clone. V usage is TRBV27 and J usage is TRBJ1-5; 9 nucleotides agree with TRBD1. There are 16 residues in the CDR3. V shed 5 bases and J 2 bases; nucleotides not matched to a gene: 7. The germline V gene has CDR1 MNHEY and CDR2 SMNVEV (reference sequence). CDR3 protein: CASSPTGGRGNQPQHF. The CDR3 bases are TGTGCCAGCAGTCCTACAGGGGGCAGGGGCAATCAGCCCCAGCATTTT.

V gene TRBV6-4 combines with J gene TRBJ1-1, with 8 bases identical to TRBD1. Germline CDR1 MRHNA, CDR2 SNTAGT. J was trimmed by 8 bases and V by 5 bases; bases with no gene match: 7. CDR3 size: 13 residues. Here the CDR3 reads CASSPDRGGEAFF. DNA for the CDR3: TGTGCCAGCAGTCCTGACAGGGGAGGGGAAGCTTTCTTT.

CDR3 DNA: TGTGCCAGCAGCGGCCGGGGTATTTTCTCTGAAGCTTTCTTT. It yields the protein CASSGRGIFSEAFF. This chain uses TRBV9 with TRBJ1-1; D not certain. Germline V gene sequence: CDR1 SGDLS, CDR2 YYNGEE. V shed 3 bases and J shed 6 bases, with 15 bases lying between them. The CDR3 extends over 14 amino acids.

This clone was counted a few times. V and J are TRBV7-2 and TRBJ2-1; no definite D call. From germline, CDR1 is SGHTA and CDR2 FQGNSA. This CDR3 comprises 15 residues. V was shortened by 1 base and J by 15 bases, with 22 bases between the two germline ends. The CDR3 reads CASSLVSGVGTGGFF. CDR3 bases: TGTGCCAGCAGCTTAGTTTCGGGCGTCGGAACGGGCGGGTTCTTC.

The chain recombines TRBV7-9 with TRBJ2-5; D is undetermined. Trimming removed 4 bases from V and 9 bases from J, with 9 bases in between. This CDR3 has 11 residues. Germline CDR1 is SEHNR and CDR2 is FQNEAQ (reference sequence). The chain's CDR3 is CASSSHYAQYF. CDR3 DNA: TGTGCCAGCAGCTCACACTACGCCCAGTACTTC. The complete variable domain, with remaining parts taken from reference TRBV7-9 and TRBJ2-5, reads DTGVSQNPRHKITKRGQNVTFRCDPISEHNRLYWYRQTLGQGPEFLTYFQNEAQLEKSRLLSDRFSAERPKGSFSTLEIQRTEQGDSAMYLCASSSHYAQYFGPGTRLLVL.

The V call is TRBV7-2, the J call TRBJ2-5; D gene uncertain. V dropped 3 bases and J dropped 5 bases, with 22 bases sitting between them. CDR1 and CDR2 (germline): SGHTA, FQGNSA. The CDR3 is 17 residues long. CDR3 DNA: TGTGCCAGCAGCTTCACCTCAGAGGTTGAGGTGAGGGAGACCCAGTACTTC. This gives the protein CASSFTSEVEVRETQYF. The full variable domain, in which reference TRBV7-2 and TRBJ2-5 provide the parts outside the CDR3, is GAGVSQSPSNKVTEKGKDVELRCDPISGHTALYWYRQSLGQGLEFLIYFQGNSAPDKSGLPSDRFSAERTGGSVSTLTIQRTQQEDSAVYLCASSFTSEVEVRETQYFGPGTRLLVL.

The V gene is TRBV4-3, the J gene TRBJ2-1; 10 bases are shared with TRBD2. Germline CDR1 reads LGHNA; CDR2 reads YSLEER. The CDR3 runs 14 residues. V shed 2 bases and J 6 bases; nucleotides not matched to a gene: 1. The CDR3 loop reads CASSQRTSGNEQFF. The CDR3 nucleotides read TGCGCCAGCAGCCAAAGGACTAGCGGCAATGAGCAGTTCTTC.

This clone was counted once. The J gene is TRBJ1-1, the V gene TRBV10-3; maybe TRBD1 (6 bases). With 2 bases removed from V and 8 bases from J, the gap between germline ends came to 12 bases. The germline gives CDR1 ENHRY, CDR2 SYGVKD. The CDR3 contains 13 residues. The CDR3 DNA is TGTGCCATCAGTGAGATTCTCCAGGGGGAAGCTTTCTTT. This encodes CAISEILQGEAFF.

J is TRBJ2-5 and V is TRBV5-3; TRBD2 matches at 9 bases. TRBV5-3 is an ORF, and what it does is uncertain. The CDR3 spans 18 residues. Losses at the gene ends were 0 bases for V and 0 bases for J; bases not matched to a gene: 9. This CDR3 reads CARSLDGLAKADQETQYF. CDR3 in DNA: TGTGCCAGAAGCTTGGACGGACTAGCGAAAGCAGACCAAGAGACCCAGTACTTC.

Here the CDR3 reads CASSLVASYEQYF. The CDR3 nucleotides are TGTGCCAGCAGCTTGGTTGCCTCCTACGAGCAGTACTTC. V is TRBV5-4 and J is TRBJ2-7; unclear D gene. The CDR3 runs 13 residues. The ends were cut back, 0 bases at V and 0 bases at J, with 4 bases in the middle. Germline assignment: CDR1 SGHNT and CDR2 YYREEE (reference sequence).

This clone was seen a few times. V gene TRBV18 combines with J gene TRBJ1-4; tentative D call: TRBD1 (5 bases). This CDR3 is built from 16 residues. Germline V gene data show CDR1 as KGHSH and CDR2 as LQKENI. Trimming shortened V by 8 bases and J by 0 bases, and 16 bases separated the two germline ends. The CDR3 sequence is CASGGRLYSTNEKLFF. CDR3 nucleotides: TGTGCCAGCGGGGGTCGCCTGTATTCAACTAATGAAAAACTGTTTTTT.

Concerning this clone: One end of the junction is discordant with germline, which a read error may explain. V and J are TRBV5-4 and TRBJ1-2; possible D gene TRBD1, 6 bases. The CDR3 has 14 residues. Per germline, CDR1 SGHNT and CDR2 YYREEE (reference sequence). The chain's CDR3 is CASRLVGGGYGYTF. CDR3 nucleotides: TGTGCCAGCAGATTGGTAGGAGGGGGATATGGCTACACCTTC. Drawing the rest from reference TRBV5-4 and TRBJ1-2, the complete variable domain is ETGVTQSPTHLIKTRGQQVTLRCSSQSGHNTVSWYQQALGQGPQFIFQYYREEENGRGNFPPRFSGLQFPNYSSELNVNALELDDSALYLCASRLVGGGYGYTFGSGTRLTVV.

The V and J genes are TRBV7-9 and TRBJ1-3; no clear D gene. V dropped 7 bases and J dropped 4 bases, with 11 bases sitting between them. The germline gives CDR1 SEHNR, CDR2 FQNEAQ (reference sequence). The CDR3 consists of 13 residues. CDR3 sequence (DNA): TGTGCCAGCAAAAATCAGCCAGGAAACACCATATATTTT. It codes for CASKNQPGNTIYF.

The V call is TRBV7-9, the J call TRBJ2-7; unclear D gene. The V gene lost 9 bases and the J gene lost 6 bases, with 24 bases spanning the gap. The CDR3 contains 15 residues. Per the germline V gene, CDR1 is SEHNR and CDR2 is FQNEAQ (reference sequence). The CDR3 sequence is CASLPGLLNQVEQYF. The CDR3 DNA is TGTGCCAGTTTACCGGGCCTCCTCAACCAGGTCGAGCAGTACTTC.

The V gene is TRBV27, the J gene TRBJ1-2, with D possibly being TRBD1 (5 bases). This CDR3 contains 13 residues. V shed 4 bases and J shed 4 bases, with 10 bases lying between them. Germline assignment: CDR1 MNHEY and CDR2 SMNVEV (reference sequence). This CDR3 is CASSSGAPYGYTF. The CDR3 DNA reads as TGTGCCAGCAGTTCCGGGGCTCCCTATGGCTACACCTTC.

The chain has TRBV6-6 and TRBJ1-2; 10 positions agree with TRBD1. The germline gives CDR1 MNHNY, CDR2 SVGAGI (reference sequence). V shed 9 bases and J 9 bases; nucleotides not matched to a gene: 10. This CDR3 is 13 amino acids long. The CDR3: CASRQGAHGSYTF. The CDR3 DNA is TGTGCCAGTCGACAGGGGGCGCATGGTAGCTACACCTTC.

J is TRBJ2-7 and V is TRBV2, with 7 bases matching TRBD1. The junction had 3 bases not matched to a gene; V was cut back by 5 bases and J by 2 bases. CDR1 and CDR2 from the germline V gene are SNHLY and FYNNEI. The CDR3 covers 13 residues. CDR3 protein: CASSRQGPYEQYF. CDR3 in DNA: TGTGCCAGCAGTCGACAGGGCCCCTACGAGCAGTACTTC.

The genes are TRBV5-1 and TRBJ2-3, with TRBD2 as a possible D gene (5 bases). This CDR3 comprises 15 residues. Trimming pared 3 bases from V and 8 bases from J, leaving 19 bases between. Looked up from germline, CDR1 is SGHRS and CDR2 is YFSETQ. The CDR3 region has the DNA TGCGCCAGCAGCTGGATACCGGGATCGTTTGGTACGCAGTATTTT. Translating gives CASSWIPGSFGTQYF.

The chain is built from TRBV15 and TRBJ1-6; D unclear. Per germline, CDR1 LNHNV and CDR2 YYDKDF (reference sequence). Trimming shortened V by 0 bases and J by 9 bases, and 15 bases separated the two germline ends. The CDR3 is 16 amino acids. The CDR3 sequence is CATSRDLEVSSSPLHF. The CDR3 coding sequence is TGTGCCACCAGCAGAGACCTTGAGGTATCGAGTTCACCCCTCCACTTT.